The TCR beta chain under discussion was sequenced for a study of beta chain features in type 1 diabetes. Study-level results: All four CD4+ subsets from Type 1 diabetes patients carried moderately but significantly shorter TCRB CDR3s.

Expressed TCRB transcripts were sequenced after all isolated RNA was converted to cDNA. Sequenced by immunoSEQ multiplex PCR; TCRdb stores in-frame clones only, minus some. The repertoire has some 70,000 clones, roughly 49% of them found once; the top ten carry around 0.72%. V shed 5 bases and J shed 0 bases, with 24 bases lying between them. This CDR3 has 19 amino acids. Germline lookup yields CDR1 SGHDT and CDR2 YYEEEE. As regards this clone: Its antigen is not known.

A single heparinised draw of 95 to 150 mL on average was taken per donor. This TCR came from a man aged 25-45 years with type 1 diabetes. The chain carries TRBV5-6 and TRBJ1-5; possible D gene TRBD1, 6 bases. Sequencing was performed on central memory CD4+ T cells from blood. The CDR3 nucleotides are TGTGCCAGCAGACTAGGTCCGGGACAAGGTTTATATAGCAATCAGCCCCAGCATTTT. Translation gives CASRLGPGQGLYSNQPQHF.